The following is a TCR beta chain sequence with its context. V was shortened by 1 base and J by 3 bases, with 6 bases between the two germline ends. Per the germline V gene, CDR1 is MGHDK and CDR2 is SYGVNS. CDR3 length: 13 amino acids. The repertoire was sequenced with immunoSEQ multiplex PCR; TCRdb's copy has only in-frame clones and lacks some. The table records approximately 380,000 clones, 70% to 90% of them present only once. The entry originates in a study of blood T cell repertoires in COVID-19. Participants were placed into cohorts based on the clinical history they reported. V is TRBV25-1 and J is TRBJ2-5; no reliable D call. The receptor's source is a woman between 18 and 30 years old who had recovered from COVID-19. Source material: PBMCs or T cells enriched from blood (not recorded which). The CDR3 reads CASSEWPKETQYF. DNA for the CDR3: TGTGCCAGCAGTGAATGGCCGAAAGAGACCCAGTACTTC.